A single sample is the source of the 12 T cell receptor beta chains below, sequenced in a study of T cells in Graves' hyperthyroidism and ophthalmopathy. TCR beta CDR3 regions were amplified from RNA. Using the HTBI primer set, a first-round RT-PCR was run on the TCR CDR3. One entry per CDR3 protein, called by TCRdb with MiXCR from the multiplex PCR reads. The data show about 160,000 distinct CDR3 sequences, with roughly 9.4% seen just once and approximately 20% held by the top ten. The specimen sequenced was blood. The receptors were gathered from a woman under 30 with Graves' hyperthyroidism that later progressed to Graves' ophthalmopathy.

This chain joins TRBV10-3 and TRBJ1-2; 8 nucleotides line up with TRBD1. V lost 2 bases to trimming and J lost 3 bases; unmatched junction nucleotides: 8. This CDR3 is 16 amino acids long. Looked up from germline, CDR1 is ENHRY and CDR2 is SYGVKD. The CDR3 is CAISEPMDREYYGYTF. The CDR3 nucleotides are TGTGCCATCAGTGAGCCAATGGACAGGGAGTACTATGGCTACACCTTC.

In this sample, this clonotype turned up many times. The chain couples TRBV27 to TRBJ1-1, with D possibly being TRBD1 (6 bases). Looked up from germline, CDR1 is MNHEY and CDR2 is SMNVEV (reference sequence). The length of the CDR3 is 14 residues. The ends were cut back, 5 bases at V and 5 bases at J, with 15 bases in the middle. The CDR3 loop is CASSLETGGTEAFF. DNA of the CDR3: TGTGCCAGCAGTCTTGAGACAGGCGGGACTGAAGCTTTCTTT.

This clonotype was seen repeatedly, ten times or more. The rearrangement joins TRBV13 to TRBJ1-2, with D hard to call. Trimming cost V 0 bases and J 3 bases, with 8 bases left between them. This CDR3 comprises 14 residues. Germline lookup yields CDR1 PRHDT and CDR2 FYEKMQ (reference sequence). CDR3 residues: CASSLGGSDYGYTF. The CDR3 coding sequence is TGTGCCAGCAGCTTAGGGGGCTCCGACTATGGCTACACCTTC.

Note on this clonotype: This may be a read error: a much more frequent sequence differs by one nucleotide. The CDR3 DNA reads as TGCGCCAGCAGCTTTAGACCCGGCCAGGCAGAACACACAGATGCGCAGTATTTT. It yields the protein CASSFRPGQAEHTDAQYF. The chain combines TRBV4-1 with TRBJ2-3; unclear D gene. Germline V gene data show CDR1 as MGHRA and CDR2 as YSYEKL. The CDR3 has 18 residues.

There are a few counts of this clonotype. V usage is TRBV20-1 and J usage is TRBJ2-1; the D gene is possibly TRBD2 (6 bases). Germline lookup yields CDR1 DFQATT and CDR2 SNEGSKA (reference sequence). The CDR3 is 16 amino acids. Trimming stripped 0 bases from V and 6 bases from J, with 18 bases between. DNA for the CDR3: TGCAGTGCTAGAGAGGTTGGGAGCAGGAGGGCCAATGAGCAGTTCTTC. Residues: CSAREVGSRRANEQFF.

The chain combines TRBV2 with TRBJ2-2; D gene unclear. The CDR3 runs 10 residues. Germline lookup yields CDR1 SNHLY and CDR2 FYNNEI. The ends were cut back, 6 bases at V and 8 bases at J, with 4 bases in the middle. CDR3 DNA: TGTGCCAGCAGCTTGGGGGAGCTGTTTTTT. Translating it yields CASSLGELFF.

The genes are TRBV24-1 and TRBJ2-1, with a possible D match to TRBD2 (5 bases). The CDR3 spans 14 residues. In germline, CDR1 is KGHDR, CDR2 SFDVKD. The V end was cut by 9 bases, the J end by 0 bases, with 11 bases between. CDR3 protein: CATCLGSSYNEQFF. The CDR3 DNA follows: TGTGCCACCTGTTTGGGGAGCTCCTACAATGAGCAGTTCTTC.

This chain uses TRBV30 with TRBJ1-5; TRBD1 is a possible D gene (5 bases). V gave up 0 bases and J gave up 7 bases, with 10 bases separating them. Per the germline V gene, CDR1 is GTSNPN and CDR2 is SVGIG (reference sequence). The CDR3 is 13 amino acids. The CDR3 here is CAWSVQGGQPQHF. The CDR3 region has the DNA TGTGCCTGGAGTGTTCAGGGAGGGCAGCCCCAGCATTTT.

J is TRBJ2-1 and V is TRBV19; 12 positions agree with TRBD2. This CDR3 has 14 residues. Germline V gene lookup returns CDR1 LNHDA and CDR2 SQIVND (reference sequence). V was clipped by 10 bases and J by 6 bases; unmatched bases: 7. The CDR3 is CANTGLAGINEQFF. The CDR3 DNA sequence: TGTGCCAATACTGGACTAGCGGGGATCAATGAGCAGTTCTTC.

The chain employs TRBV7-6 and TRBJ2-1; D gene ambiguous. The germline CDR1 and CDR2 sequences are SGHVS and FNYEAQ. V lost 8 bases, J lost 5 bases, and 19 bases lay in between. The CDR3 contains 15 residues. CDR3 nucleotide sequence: TGTGCCAGCGGCCCTCGTGGCGGAACTAACAATGAGCAGTTCTTC. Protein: CASGPRGGTNNEQFF.

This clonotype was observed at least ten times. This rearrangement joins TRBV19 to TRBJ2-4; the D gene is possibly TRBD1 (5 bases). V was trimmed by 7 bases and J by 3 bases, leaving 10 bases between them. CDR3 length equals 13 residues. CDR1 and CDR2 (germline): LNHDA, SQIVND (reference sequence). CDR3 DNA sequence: TGTGCCAGTACGGGCAGGGACAAAAACATTCAGTACTTC. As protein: CASTGRDKNIQYF.

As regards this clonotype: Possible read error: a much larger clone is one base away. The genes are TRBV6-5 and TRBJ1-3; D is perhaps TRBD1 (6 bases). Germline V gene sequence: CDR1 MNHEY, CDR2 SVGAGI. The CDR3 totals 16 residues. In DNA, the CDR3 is TGTGCCATCAGTTCCATGTCGGGGGCGTCTGGAAACACCATATATTTT. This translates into CAISSMSGASGNTIYF.